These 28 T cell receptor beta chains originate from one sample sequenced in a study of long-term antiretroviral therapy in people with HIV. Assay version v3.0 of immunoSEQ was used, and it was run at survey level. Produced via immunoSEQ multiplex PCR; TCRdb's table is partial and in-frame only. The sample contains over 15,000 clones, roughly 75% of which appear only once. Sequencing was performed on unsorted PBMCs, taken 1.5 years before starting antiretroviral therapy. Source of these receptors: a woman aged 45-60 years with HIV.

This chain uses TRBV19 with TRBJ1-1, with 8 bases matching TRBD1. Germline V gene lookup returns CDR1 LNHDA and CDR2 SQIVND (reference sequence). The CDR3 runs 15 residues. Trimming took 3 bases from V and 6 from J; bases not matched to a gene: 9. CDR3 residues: CASSIGTDRGPEAFF. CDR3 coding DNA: TGTGCCAGTAGTATCGGGACCGACAGGGGCCCTGAAGCTTTCTTT.

CDR3 in amino acids: CASSLILAAVIEQYV. In DNA, the CDR3 is TGTGCCAGCAGCCTCATCCTGGCAGCCGTCATCGAGCAGTACGTC. The chain joins TRBV11-2 to TRBJ2-7; D uncertain. CDR3 length equals 15 residues. The V end was cut by 5 bases, the J end by 6 bases, with 20 bases between. The germline V gene encodes CDR1 SGHAT and CDR2 FQNNGV.

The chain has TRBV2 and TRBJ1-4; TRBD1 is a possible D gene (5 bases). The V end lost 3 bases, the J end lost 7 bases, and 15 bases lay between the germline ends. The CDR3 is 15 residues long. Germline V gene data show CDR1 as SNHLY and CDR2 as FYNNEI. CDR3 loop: CASSDRGGGGEKLFF. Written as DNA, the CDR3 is TGTGCCAGCAGTGATCGCGGGGGAGGAGGTGAAAAACTGTTTTTT.

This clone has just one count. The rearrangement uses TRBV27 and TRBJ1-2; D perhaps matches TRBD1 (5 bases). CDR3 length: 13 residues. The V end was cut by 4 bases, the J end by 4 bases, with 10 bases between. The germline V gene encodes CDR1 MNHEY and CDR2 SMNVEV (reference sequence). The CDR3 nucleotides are TGTGCCAGCAGTTACTCGGGGACCTATGGCTACACCTTC. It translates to CASSYSGTYGYTF.

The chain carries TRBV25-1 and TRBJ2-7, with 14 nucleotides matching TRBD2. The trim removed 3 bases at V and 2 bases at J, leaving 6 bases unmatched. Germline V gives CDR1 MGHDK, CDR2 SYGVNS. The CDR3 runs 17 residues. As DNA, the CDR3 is TGTGCCAGCAGTGAGGTAGGGACTAGCGGGGGCACCTACGAGCAGTACTTC. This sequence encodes CASSEVGTSGGTYEQYF.

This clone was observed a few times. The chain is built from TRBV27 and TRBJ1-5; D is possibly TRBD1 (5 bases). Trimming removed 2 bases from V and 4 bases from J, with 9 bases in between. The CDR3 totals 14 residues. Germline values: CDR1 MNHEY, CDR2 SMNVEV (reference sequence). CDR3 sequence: CASSLLGANQPQHF. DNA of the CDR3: TGTGCCAGCAGTTTACTAGGGGCTAATCAGCCCCAGCATTTT.

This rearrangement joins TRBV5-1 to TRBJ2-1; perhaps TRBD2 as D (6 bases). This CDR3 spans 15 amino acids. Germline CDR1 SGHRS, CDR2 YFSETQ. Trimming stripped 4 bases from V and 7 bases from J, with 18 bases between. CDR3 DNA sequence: TGCGCCAGCAGCCAGTTCCGGGGGTCTGGGAATGAGCAGTTCTTC. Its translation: CASSQFRGSGNEQFF. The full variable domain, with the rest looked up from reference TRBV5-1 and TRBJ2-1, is KAGVTQTPRYLIKTRGQQVTLSCSPISGHRSVSWYQQTPGQGLQFLFEYFSETQRNKGNFPGRFSGRQFSNSRSEMNVSTLELGDSALYLCASSQFRGSGNEQFFGPGTRLTVL.

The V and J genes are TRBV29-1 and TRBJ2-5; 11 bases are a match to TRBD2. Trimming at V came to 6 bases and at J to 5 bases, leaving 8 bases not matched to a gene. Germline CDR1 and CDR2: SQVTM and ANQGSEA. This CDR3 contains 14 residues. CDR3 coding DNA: TGCAGCGTAGCTATGACTAGCGGGGTGGAGACCCAGTACTTC. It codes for CSVAMTSGVETQYF.

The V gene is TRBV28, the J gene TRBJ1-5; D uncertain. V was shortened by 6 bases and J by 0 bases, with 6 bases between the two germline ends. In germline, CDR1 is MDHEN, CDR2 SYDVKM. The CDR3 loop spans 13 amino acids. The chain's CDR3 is CASSPYSNQPQHF. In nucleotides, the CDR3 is TGTGCCAGCAGCCCCTATAGCAATCAGCCCCAGCATTTT.

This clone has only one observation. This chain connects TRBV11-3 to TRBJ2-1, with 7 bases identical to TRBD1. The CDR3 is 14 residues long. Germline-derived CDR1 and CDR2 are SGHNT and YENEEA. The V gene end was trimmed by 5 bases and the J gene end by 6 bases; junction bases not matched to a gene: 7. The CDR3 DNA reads TGTGCCAGCAGCCCACAGGGGAATTCCAATGAGCAGTTCTTC. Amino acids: CASSPQGNSNEQFF.

The CDR3 DNA follows: TGTGCCAGCAGCCGAGTTCGGGCAGGGTCAGGAAAACTGTTTTTT. Translating gives CASSRVRAGSGKLFF. The gene calls are TRBV14 and TRBJ1-4; TRBD1 is a possible D gene (5 bases). CDR1 and CDR2 (germline): SGHDN, FVKESK. V gave up 4 bases and J gave up 10 bases, with 19 bases separating them. There are 15 residues in the CDR3.

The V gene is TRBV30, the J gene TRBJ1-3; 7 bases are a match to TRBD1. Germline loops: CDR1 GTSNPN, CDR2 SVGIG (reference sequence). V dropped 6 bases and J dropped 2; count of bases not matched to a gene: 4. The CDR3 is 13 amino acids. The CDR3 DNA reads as TGTGCCTGTACGGGGACAGCTGGAAACACCATATATTTT. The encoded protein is CACTGTAGNTIYF.

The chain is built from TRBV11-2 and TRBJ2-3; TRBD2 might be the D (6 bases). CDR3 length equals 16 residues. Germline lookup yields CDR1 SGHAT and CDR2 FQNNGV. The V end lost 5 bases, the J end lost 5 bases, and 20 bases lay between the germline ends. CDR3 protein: CASSPGGGASGDTQYF. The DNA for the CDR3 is TGTGCCAGCAGCCCAGGAGGAGGGGCCTCAGGAGATACGCAGTATTTT. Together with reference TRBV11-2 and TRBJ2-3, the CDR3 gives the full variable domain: EAGVAQSPRYKIIEKRQSVAFWCNPISGHATLYWYQQILGQGPKLLIQFQNNGVVDDSQLPKDRFSAERLKGVDSTLKIQPAKLEDSAVYLCASSPGGGASGDTQYFGPGTRLTVL.

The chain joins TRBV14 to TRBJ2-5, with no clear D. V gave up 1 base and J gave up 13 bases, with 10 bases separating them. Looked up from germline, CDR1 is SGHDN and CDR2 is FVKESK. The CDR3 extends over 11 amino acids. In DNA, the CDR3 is TGTGCCAGCAGCCAAGGTACCACCAGGTACTTC. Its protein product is CASSQGTTRYF. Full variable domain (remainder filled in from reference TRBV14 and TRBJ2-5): EAGVTQFPSHSVIEKGQTVTLRCDPISGHDNLYWYRRVMGKEIKFLLHFVKESKQDESGMPNNRFLAERTGGTYSTLKVQPAELEDSGVYFCASSQGTTRYFGPGTRLLVL.

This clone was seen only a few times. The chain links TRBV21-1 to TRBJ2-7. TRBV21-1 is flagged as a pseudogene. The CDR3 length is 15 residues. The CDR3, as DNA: TGTGCCAGCAGCAAACCCTCTATAGGTATACGCGAGCAGTACGTC. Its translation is CASSKPSIGIREQYV.

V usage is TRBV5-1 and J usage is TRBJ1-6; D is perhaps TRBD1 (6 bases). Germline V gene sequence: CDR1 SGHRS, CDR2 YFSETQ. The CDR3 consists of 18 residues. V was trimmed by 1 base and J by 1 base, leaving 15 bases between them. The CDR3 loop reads CASSLLGGRGSYNSPLHF. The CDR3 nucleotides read TGCGCCAGCAGCTTGTTGGGAGGCAGGGGATCCTATAATTCACCCCTCCACTTT.

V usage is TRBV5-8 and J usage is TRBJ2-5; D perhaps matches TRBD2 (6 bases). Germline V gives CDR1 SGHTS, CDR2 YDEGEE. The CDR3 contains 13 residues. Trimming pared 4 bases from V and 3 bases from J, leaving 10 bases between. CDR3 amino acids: CASSRSGKETQYF. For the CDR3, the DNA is TGTGCCAGCAGCCGTAGCGGCAAAGAGACCCAGTACTTC.

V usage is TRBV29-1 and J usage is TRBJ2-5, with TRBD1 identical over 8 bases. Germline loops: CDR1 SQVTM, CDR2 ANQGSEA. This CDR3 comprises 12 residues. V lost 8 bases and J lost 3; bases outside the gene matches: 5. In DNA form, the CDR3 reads TGCAGCTCAATGACAGGGGAAGAGACCCAGTACTTC. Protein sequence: CSSMTGEETQYF.

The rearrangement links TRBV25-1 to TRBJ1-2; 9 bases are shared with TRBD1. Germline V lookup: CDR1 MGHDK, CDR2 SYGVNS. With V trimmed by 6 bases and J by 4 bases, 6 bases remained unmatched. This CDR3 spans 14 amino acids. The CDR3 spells CASSEDRGAYGYTF. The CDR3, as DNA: TGTGCCAGCAGCGAAGACAGGGGGGCCTATGGCTACACCTTC.

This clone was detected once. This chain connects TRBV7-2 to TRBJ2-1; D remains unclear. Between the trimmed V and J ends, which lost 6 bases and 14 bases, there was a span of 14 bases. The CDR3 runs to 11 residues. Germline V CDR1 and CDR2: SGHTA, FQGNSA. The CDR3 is CASRDYIDEFF. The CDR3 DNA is TGTGCCAGCAGGGATTACATCGATGAGTTCTTC. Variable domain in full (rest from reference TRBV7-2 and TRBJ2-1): GAGVSQSPSNKVTEKGKDVELRCDPISGHTALYWYRQSLGQGLEFLIYFQGNSAPDKSGLPSDRFSAERTGGSVSTLTIQRTQQEDSAVYLCASRDYIDEFFGPGTRLTVL.

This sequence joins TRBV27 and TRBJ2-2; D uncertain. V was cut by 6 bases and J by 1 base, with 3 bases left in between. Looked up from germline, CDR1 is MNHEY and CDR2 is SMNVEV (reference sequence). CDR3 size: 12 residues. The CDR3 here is CASRRNTGELFF. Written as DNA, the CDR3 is TGTGCCAGCAGGCGGAACACCGGGGAGCTGTTTTTT.

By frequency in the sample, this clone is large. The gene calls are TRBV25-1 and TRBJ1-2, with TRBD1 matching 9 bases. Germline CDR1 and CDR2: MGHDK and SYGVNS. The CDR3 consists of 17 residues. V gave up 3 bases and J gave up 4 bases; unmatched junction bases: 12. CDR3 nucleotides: TGTGCCAGCAGTGAGGGGGGACAGGGCGAATCTCGCTATGGCTACACCTTC. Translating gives CASSEGGQGESRYGYTF.

The CDR3 is CASSDDWGLDNSPLHF. The CDR3 DNA reads as TGCGCCAGCAGCGACGATTGGGGGCTAGATAATTCACCCCTCCACTTT. This chain connects TRBV5-1 to TRBJ1-6, with a possible D match to TRBD1 (6 bases). Germline loops: CDR1 SGHRS, CDR2 YFSETQ. Trimming removed 4 bases at V and 5 bases at J, with 16 bases between. The CDR3 extends over 16 amino acids.

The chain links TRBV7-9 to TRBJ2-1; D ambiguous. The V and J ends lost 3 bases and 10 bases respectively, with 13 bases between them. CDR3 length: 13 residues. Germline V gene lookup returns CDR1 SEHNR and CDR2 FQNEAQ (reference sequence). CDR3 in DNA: TGTGCCAGCAGCTTCCCCCCGGCTAGAGAGCAGTTCTTC. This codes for CASSFPPAREQFF.

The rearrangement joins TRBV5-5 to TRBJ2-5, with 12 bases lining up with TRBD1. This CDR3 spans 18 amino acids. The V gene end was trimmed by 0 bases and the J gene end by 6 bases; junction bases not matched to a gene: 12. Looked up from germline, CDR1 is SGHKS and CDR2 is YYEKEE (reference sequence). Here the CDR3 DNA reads TGTGCCAGCAGCTTGGCCGGCGGGACAGGGGGCACGGTGAAGACCCAGTACTTC. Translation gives CASSLAGGTGGTVKTQYF.

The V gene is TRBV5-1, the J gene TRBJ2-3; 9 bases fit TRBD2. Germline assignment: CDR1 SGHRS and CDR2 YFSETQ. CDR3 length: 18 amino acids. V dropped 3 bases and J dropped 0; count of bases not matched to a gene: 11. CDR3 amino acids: CASSSGINLAGSTDTQYF. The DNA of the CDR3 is TGCGCCAGCAGCTCCGGCATTAATCTAGCGGGGAGCACAGATACGCAGTATTTT.

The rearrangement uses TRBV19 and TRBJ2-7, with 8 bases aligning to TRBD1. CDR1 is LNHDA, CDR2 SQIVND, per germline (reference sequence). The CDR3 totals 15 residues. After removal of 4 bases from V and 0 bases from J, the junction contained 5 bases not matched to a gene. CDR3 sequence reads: CASSTPGTGSYEQYF. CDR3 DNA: TGTGCCAGTAGTACCCCCGGGACAGGCTCCTACGAGCAGTACTTC.

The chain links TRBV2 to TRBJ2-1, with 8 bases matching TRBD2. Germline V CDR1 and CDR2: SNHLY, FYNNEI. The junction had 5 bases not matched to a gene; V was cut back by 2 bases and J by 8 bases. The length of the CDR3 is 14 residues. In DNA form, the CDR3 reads TGTGCCAGCAGTGAATCGGGACTAGTCCATGAGCAGTTCTTC. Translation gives CASSESGLVHEQFF.